This T cell receptor beta chain is drawn from a study of CD8 T cells in ankylosing spondylitis. Using its own MiXCR run on the 5' RACE reads, TCRdb lists one record per CDR3 protein. The table lists over 130,000 distinct CDR3 sequences, approximately 48% of them singletons, with 12% to 15% in the top ten. With 4 bases removed from V and 7 bases from J, the gap between germline ends came to 13 bases. This CDR3 contains 13 residues. In germline, CDR1 is MNHEY, CDR2 SMNVEV (reference sequence). This chain links TRBV27 with TRBJ2-5; D may correspond to TRBD1 or TRBD2 (5 bases each). This sequence originates from a male donor with ankylosing spondylitis. The sequencing input was synovial fluid, either unsorted or a sorted T cell fraction (not recorded which). The CDR3 nucleotides read TGTGCCAGCAGTTCGGGGACCTCTACGACCCAGTACTTC. Protein product: CASSSGTSTTQYF.